These T cell receptor beta chains were read from a single sample in a study of blood T cells in healthy people across ages. TCRdb ran MiXCR on the 5' RACE reads and lists one entry per CDR3 protein. The table has 790,000 or so distinct CDR3 sequences, 56% seen once. The sequencing input was blood. The receptors here all came from a man between 35 and 55 years old in good health. Both conserved end residues are part of each CDR3. The D gene is left open where the match is weak. Rows may omit the clone size; those that give it use once, few, many or a size class.

len	j_gene	v_gene	abundance	d_gene	CDR3aa	CDR3nt
16	TRBJ2-4	TRBV11-1	.	.	CASSFPMAVAKNIQYF	TGTGCCAGCAGCTTCCCTATGGCTGTAGCCAAAAACATTCAGTACTTC
16	TRBJ2-7	TRBV5-1	once	TRBD2	CASSSMASGRAYEQYF	TGCGCCAGCAGCTCGATGGCTAGCGGGAGGGCGTACGAGCAGTACTTC
15	TRBJ2-7	TRBV4-2	.	TRBD2	CASSQSSGLAYEQYF	TGTGCCAGCAGCCAATCTAGCGGGCTAGCCTACGAGCAGTACTTC
14	TRBJ2-7	TRBV7-9	few	.	CASSARFPLYEQYF	TGTGCCAGCAGCGCAAGATTTCCCCTCTACGAGCAGTACTTC
16	TRBJ1-4	TRBV5-1	.	TRBD1	CASSLGAGTGGEGLFF	TGCGCCAGCAGCTTGGGGGCCGGGACAGGGGGCGAAGGACTGTTTTTT
15	TRBJ2-3	TRBV28	few	TRBD2	CASSYGGAYADTQYF	TGTGCCAGCTCCTACGGGGGGGCTTACGCAGATACGCAGTATTTT
15	TRBJ2-5	TRBV4-3	many	TRBD2	CASSHTSGSQETQYF	TGCGCCAGCAGCCATACTAGCGGGAGCCAAGAGACCCAGTACTTC
14	TRBJ2-7	TRBV20-1	.	.	CSAQGSGSYYEQYF	TGCAGTGCGCAGGGGTCGGGAAGCTACTACGAGCAGTACTTC
16	TRBJ2-6	TRBV6-5	.	.	CASTQQGLSGANVLTF	TGTGCCAGCACTCAACAGGGCCTCTCTGGGGCCAACGTCCTGACTTTC
14	TRBJ2-1	TRBV5-1	.	TRBD1	CASSRGQEYNEQFF	TGCGCCAGCAGCCGGGGACAGGAGTACAATGAGCAGTTCTTC
15	TRBJ1-1	TRBV9	.	TRBD1	CASSTENRGGTEAFF	TGTGCCAGCAGCACAGAAAACAGGGGTGGCACTGAAGCTTTCTTT
16	TRBJ2-7	TRBV7-6	.	TRBD2	CASSLAQGGAPYEQYF	TGTGCCAGCAGCTTAGCCCAGGGAGGGGCCCCCTACGAGCAGTACTTC
14	TRBJ1-2	TRBV6-5	.	.	CASSRGAGENGYTF	TGTGCCAGCAGCCGGGGCGCAGGGGAGAATGGCTACACCTTC
15	TRBJ2-7	TRBV20-1	.	TRBD2	CSARDELAGGYEQYF	TGCAGTGCTAGAGATGAGCTAGCGGGGGGCTACGAGCAGTACTTC
15	TRBJ2-7	TRBV4-2	.	.	CASSEGAGLGYEQYF	TGTGCCAGCAGCGAAGGTGCGGGTCTTGGCTACGAGCAGTACTTC
13	TRBJ2-5	TRBV27	many	TRBD1	CATHRGSGETQYF	TGTGCCACCCACAGGGGTTCAGGAGAGACCCAGTACTTC
14	TRBJ1-2	TRBV7-8	.	.	CASSPHGRGGGYTF	TGTGCCAGCAGCCCACACGGTAGGGGCGGCGGCTACACCTTC
13	TRBJ2-1	TRBV24-1	.	.	CATRGVGGETQFF	TGTGCCACCAGGGGGGTCGGCGGGGAGACCCAGTTCTTC
12	TRBJ2-1	TRBV29-1	.	.	CSVEAVYNEQFF	TGCAGCGTTGAGGCGGTTTACAATGAGCAGTTCTTC
13	TRBJ2-2	TRBV3-1	.	.	CASSQVNEQELFF	TGTGCCAGCAGCCAAGTGAATGAGCAGGAGTTGTTTTTT
19	TRBJ2-3	TRBV4-2	.	TRBD2	CASSQIALGEGGGTDTQYF	TGTGCCAGCAGCCAAATCGCTCTGGGGGAGGGAGGGGGCACAGATACGCAGTATTTT
14	TRBJ2-5	TRBV5-1	once	TRBD1	CASSAGQGLDEQYF	TGCGCCAGCAGCGCCGGACAGGGGTTGGATGAGCAGTACTTC
12	TRBJ2-1	TRBV12-3/TRBV12-4	.	TRBD1	CAITGGYNEQFF	TGTGCCATCACAGGGGGTTACAATGAGCAGTTCTTC
17	TRBJ2-7	TRBV5-1	.	.	CASSFTATLQGSYEQYF	TGCGCCAGCAGCTTTACGGCTACACTCCAGGGGTCCTACGAGCAGTACTTC